This entry lists 16 T cell receptor beta chains sequenced from one sample in a study of Ad26.COV2.S vaccination and SARS-CoV-2 variants. Sequencing used immunoSEQ multiplex PCR; TCRdb keeps in-frame clones, though not all of them. The sample lists 330,000 or so clones, 85% to 90% occurring once. Treatment in this sample: roughly 19 received Ad26.COV2.S at low or high dose, single or two shots; about 5 received placebo; per-sample allocation not given. Specimen acquisition occurred on day 63 following the initial vaccine or placebo injection. Specimen: peripheral blood, collected in a trial of Ad26.COV2.S vaccine versus placebo. All receptors come from a person aged 18-60 years who received the Ad26.COV2.S COVID-19 vaccine or a placebo.

This chain joins TRBV5-4 and TRBJ2-1, with 10 bases matching TRBD2. J gave up 4 bases and V 4 bases, and 5 bases lay outside the gene matches. The CDR3 covers 15 residues. Looked up from germline, CDR1 is SGHNT and CDR2 is YYREEE (reference sequence). The CDR3 sequence is CASSPGLAEYNEQFF. CDR3 DNA: TGTGCCAGCAGCCCCGGACTAGCGGAGTACAATGAGCAGTTCTTC.

In DNA form, the CDR3 reads TGTGCCAGCAGCCTTGGACAGGGGGCGGGAAAACTGTTTTTT. Its translation is CASSLGQGAGKLFF. The rearrangement uses TRBV7-9 and TRBJ1-4, with 11 bases that match TRBD1. The V segment lost 5 bases and the J segment 10 bases; nucleotides outside the gene matches: 6. The CDR3 length is 14 residues. Germline assignment: CDR1 SEHNR and CDR2 FQNEAQ (reference sequence).

The J gene is TRBJ1-4, the V gene TRBV29-1; D perhaps matches TRBD1 (5 bases). CDR1 and CDR2 (germline): SQVTM, ANQGSEA. This CDR3 has 12 residues. Trimming removed 5 bases from V and 6 bases from J, with 10 bases in between. CDR3 in DNA: TGCAGCGTTCTCCAACAGGATGAAAAACTGTTTTTT. It encodes CSVLQQDEKLFF.

The gene calls are TRBV27 and TRBJ1-2; 7 bases map to TRBD1. Trimming at V came to 6 bases and at J to 8 bases, leaving 21 bases not matched to a gene. Germline V gives CDR1 MNHEY, CDR2 SMNVEV (reference sequence). The CDR3 length is 17 residues. The CDR3 spells CASRPAATGNPRKGYTF. The CDR3 DNA follows: TGTGCCAGCAGACCCGCCGCGACAGGGAATCCCCGTAAGGGCTACACCTTC.

This clone showed up just a few times. The chain carries TRBV7-8 and TRBJ2-7; D tentatively reads TRBD1 or TRBD2 (5 bases each). V was cut by 1 base and J by 6 bases, with 10 bases left in between. The length of the CDR3 is 13 residues. Germline V gene sequence: CDR1 SGHVS, CDR2 FQNEAQ. CDR3 sequence reads: CASSLDNGAEQYF. The CDR3 DNA reads as TGTGCCAGCAGCTTAGATAACGGGGCCGAGCAGTACTTC. The complete variable domain, with remaining parts taken from reference TRBV7-8 and TRBJ2-7, reads GAGVSQSPRYKVAKRGQDVALRCDPISGHVSLFWYQQALGQGPEFLTYFQNEAQLDKSGLPSDRFFAERPEGSVSTLKIQRTQQEDSAVYLCASSLDNGAEQYFGPGTRLTVT.

A few counts support this clone. The chain couples TRBV7-9 to TRBJ1-1, with D possibly TRBD1 on 5 matching bases. Trimming stripped 6 bases from V and 0 bases from J, with 11 bases between. The CDR3 totals 14 residues. Germline V gene lookup returns CDR1 SEHNR and CDR2 FQNEAQ (reference sequence). The CDR3 is CASSSDSLNTEAFF. CDR3 coding DNA: TGTGCCAGCAGTTCAGACAGCCTGAACACTGAAGCTTTCTTT.

The genes are TRBV9 and TRBJ2-5; TRBD2 matches at 9 bases. Germline V lookup: CDR1 SGDLS, CDR2 YYNGEE. The CDR3 is 15 residues long. The V gene end was trimmed by 0 bases and the J gene end by 0 bases; junction bases not matched to a gene: 0. This chain's CDR3 is CASSVGLADQETQYF. The CDR3 DNA sequence: TGTGCCAGCAGCGTAGGACTAGCGGACCAAGAGACCCAGTACTTC.

The rearrangement uses TRBV3-1 (or the pseudogene TRBV3-2) and TRBJ2-5, with D perhaps matching TRBD1 or TRBD2 (6 bases each). V lost 0 bases and J 5 bases, leaving 13 bases between the germline ends. The germline gives CDR1 LGHDT, CDR2 YNNKEL (reference sequence). The CDR3 covers 15 residues. CDR3 sequence: CASSQERQGRETQYF. CDR3 coding DNA: TGTGCCAGCAGCCAAGAGAGGCAGGGGAGGGAGACCCAGTACTTC.

This chain joins TRBV5-4 and TRBJ2-1, with D perhaps matching TRBD1 (6 bases). CDR3 length: 13 residues. V lost 0 bases, J lost 7 bases, and 8 bases lay in between. Germline lookup yields CDR1 SGHNT and CDR2 YYREEE (reference sequence). The CDR3 loop is CASSLGGQNEQFF. Here the CDR3 DNA reads TGTGCCAGCAGCTTGGGGGGGCAAAATGAGCAGTTCTTC.

This clone occurred a few times. This chain connects TRBV6-5 to TRBJ1-2, with D hard to call. The V end lost 4 bases, the J end lost 2 bases, and 11 bases lay between the germline ends. The CDR3 has 14 residues. Germline assignment: CDR1 MNHEY and CDR2 SVGAGI. The CDR3: CASSFARMNYGYTF. The DNA for the CDR3 is TGTGCCAGCAGTTTCGCACGGATGAACTATGGCTACACCTTC.

The V and J genes are TRBV27 and TRBJ1-2; no reliable D call. This CDR3 has 13 residues. V was pared by 6 bases and J by 2 bases, with 10 bases between. Germline CDR1 reads MNHEY; CDR2 reads SMNVEV (reference sequence). In DNA form, the CDR3 reads TGTGCCAGCAGCACCACACCGAACTATGGCTACACCTTC. Protein: CASSTTPNYGYTF.

The chain uses TRBV6-5 and TRBJ2-1, with 13 bases identical to TRBD2. Germline V gene data show CDR1 as MNHEY and CDR2 as SVGAGI. This CDR3 comprises 14 residues. V dropped 6 bases and J dropped 4; count of bases not matched to a gene: 0. The CDR3 DNA reads TGTGCCAGCAGGGGACTAGCGGGGTACAATGAGCAGTTCTTC. Residues: CASRGLAGYNEQFF.

This sequence joins TRBV15 and TRBJ2-3; no firm D call. Germline lookup yields CDR1 LNHNV and CDR2 YYDKDF (reference sequence). V lost 3 bases and J lost 1, with 8 bases in between. The CDR3 runs to 14 residues. The CDR3 protein is CATSSALGTDTQYF. The DNA of the CDR3 is TGTGCCACCAGCAGCGCTCTCGGCACAGATACGCAGTATTTT.

CDR3 coding DNA: TGCGCCAGCAGCCAAGGACGTGGGGACTATGGCTACACCTTC. It yields the protein CASSQGRGDYGYTF. The chain uses TRBV4-3 and TRBJ1-2; the D is unclear. The CDR3 length is 14 residues. Germline CDR1 reads LGHNA; CDR2 reads YSLEER. V gave up 1 base and J gave up 3 bases, with 9 bases separating them.

This clone is a singleton in its sample. V is TRBV12-3 or TRBV12-4 and J is TRBJ1-2; D is ambiguous. Deletions cut 5 bases from V and 8 bases from J, with 12 bases between. The CDR3 runs to 12 residues. CDR3 residues: CASSPEGLGYTF. CDR3 sequence (DNA): TGTGCCAGCAGTCCCGAAGGGCTCGGCTACACCTTC.

J is TRBJ1-5 and V is TRBV6-2 or TRBV6-3; D is unresolved. CDR3 length: 16 amino acids. CDR1 MNHEY and CDR2 SVGEGT come from the germline V gene. Trimming pared 6 bases from V and 2 bases from J, leaving 17 bases between. The CDR3 here is CASSRPVGHGNQPQHF. The CDR3 DNA is TGTGCCAGCAGCCGCCCCGTCGGGCATGGCAATCAGCCCCAGCATTTT.